The 13 T cell receptor beta chains given below trace back to one sample, sequenced in a study of T cells in Graves' hyperthyroidism and ophthalmopathy. There were TCR beta CDR3 regions amplified from RNA transcripts. HTBI primers were the set used in a first-round RT-PCR of the TCR CDR3. TCRdb ran MiXCR on the multiplex PCR reads and lists one entry per CDR3 protein. Among 250,000 to 300,000 distinct CDR3 sequences listed, 13% were seen once. Sequenced sample: blood. The receptors originated from a woman aged 25 to 45 with Graves' hyperthyroidism that later progressed to Graves' ophthalmopathy.

This clonotype has at least ten counts. The rearrangement uses TRBV7-9 and TRBJ1-1, with a tentative D call TRBD1 (5 bases). The V gene lost 2 bases and the J gene lost 5 bases, with 21 bases spanning the gap. The CDR3 extends over 17 amino acids. Per germline, CDR1 SEHNR and CDR2 FQNEAQ (reference sequence). The CDR3 DNA follows: TGTGCCAGCAGCTTAAAGTATGTGGCAGGGAAAGGGACTGAAGCTTTCTTT. This sequence encodes CASSLKYVAGKGTEAFF.

In its sample, this clonotype was seen many times. V and J are TRBV28 and TRBJ2-7, with TRBD2 identical over 13 bases. The germline V gene encodes CDR1 MDHEN and CDR2 SYDVKM. The CDR3 consists of 16 residues. J gave up 6 bases and V 4 bases, and 9 bases lay outside the gene matches. CDR3 region: CASSSMGLAGTGEQYF. The CDR3 DNA sequence: TGTGCCAGCAGTTCCATGGGACTAGCGGGGACTGGCGAGCAGTACTTC.

This clonotype was seen at least ten times. The chain employs TRBV5-1 and TRBJ2-3; D uncertain. The CDR3 is 12 amino acids. V lost 6 bases and J lost 1, with 6 bases in between. Germline assignment: CDR1 SGHRS and CDR2 YFSETQ. The CDR3 reads CASKMGTDTQYF. CDR3 coding DNA: TGCGCCAGCAAGATGGGCACAGATACGCAGTATTTT.

This clonotype was observed many times. The chain recombines TRBV12-3 or TRBV12-4 with TRBJ2-7; D not certain. V lost 5 bases and J 4 bases, leaving 9 bases between the germline ends. The CDR3 runs to 12 residues. The CDR3 reads CASSQKNYEQYF. The CDR3 DNA is TGTGCCAGCAGTCAAAAAAATTACGAGCAGTACTTC.

This clonotype came up many times. This chain joins TRBV6-1 and TRBJ2-2; possible D gene TRBD2, 5 bases. This CDR3 is built from 16 residues. Deletions cut 4 bases from V and 0 bases from J, with 12 bases between. Germline V lookup: CDR1 MNHNS, CDR2 SASEGT. DNA for the CDR3: TGTGCCAGCAGTGTGAGCGGAGGAACGAACACCGGGGAGCTGTTTTTT. Residues: CASSVSGGTNTGELFF.

This clonotype was recorded many times. The chain has TRBV5-1 and TRBJ2-2, with D possibly called TRBD1 or TRBD2 (5 bases each). Trimming cost V 5 bases and J 5 bases, with 13 bases left between them. The CDR3 sequence is 14 residues long. CDR1 is SGHRS, CDR2 YFSETQ, per germline. The CDR3 protein is CASSSGTETGELFF. Here the CDR3 DNA reads TGCGCCAGCAGTTCCGGGACGGAAACCGGGGAGCTGTTTTTT.

This clonotype occurred many times. The chain has TRBV29-1 and TRBJ2-1, with TRBD2 matching over 9 bases. V was clipped by 7 bases and J by 10 bases; unmatched bases: 14. The CDR3 consists of 14 residues. The germline V gene encodes CDR1 SQVTM and CDR2 ANQGSEA. In DNA form, the CDR3 reads TGCAGCGGTACACTAGCGGGTGGGATTCGGGAGCAGTTCTTC. The encoded protein is CSGTLAGGIREQFF.

The chain links TRBV20-1 to TRBJ2-3; unclear D gene. This CDR3 is built from 16 residues. With 0 bases removed from V and 1 base from J, the gap between germline ends came to 14 bases. Germline loops: CDR1 DFQATT, CDR2 SNEGSKA (reference sequence). The CDR3 is CSARDFLRGGTDTQYF. The CDR3 region has the DNA TGCAGTGCTAGAGATTTCCTACGTGGGGGCACAGATACGCAGTATTTT.

Ten or more counts support this clonotype. V and J are TRBV12-3 or TRBV12-4 and TRBJ2-1; D is possibly TRBD1 (6 bases). The CDR3 covers 15 residues. Trimming removed 6 bases at V and 6 bases at J, with 18 bases between. CDR3 sequence: CASRNSVQGINEQFF. The CDR3 nucleotides read TGTGCCAGCAGAAACTCTGTTCAGGGGATCAATGAGCAGTTCTTC.

This clonotype was recorded a few times. This chain connects TRBV6-1 to TRBJ2-7, with 7 nucleotides matching TRBD1. Trimming removed 2 bases from V and 3 bases from J; junction bases left unmatched: 4. Germline V lookup: CDR1 MNHNS, CDR2 SASEGT. The CDR3 loop spans 14 amino acids. The CDR3 coding sequence is TGTGCCAGCAGTGAACAGACAGGGAACTACGAGCAGTACTTC. Its translation is CASSEQTGNYEQYF.

This clonotype was counted ten times or more. The V and J genes are TRBV4-3 and TRBJ2-2, with 7 bases that match TRBD2. Germline assignment: CDR1 LGHNA and CDR2 YSLEER. The CDR3 covers 15 residues. The V gene end was trimmed by 0 bases and the J gene end by 4 bases; junction bases not matched to a gene: 2. CDR3 amino acids: CASSQDTSATGELFF. The DNA of the CDR3 is TGCGCCAGCAGCCAAGATACTAGCGCCACCGGGGAGCTGTTTTTT.

This clonotype came up a few times. This chain uses TRBV7-2 with TRBJ2-2; no clear D gene. V lost 0 bases, J lost 7 bases, and 9 bases lay in between. The germline gives CDR1 SGHTA, CDR2 FQGNSA. The CDR3 totals 14 residues. CDR3 in DNA: TGTGCCAGCAGCTTAGCGGCTGTGGGCGGGGAGCTGTTTTTT. Its translation: CASSLAAVGGELFF.

This clonotype was seen many times. The chain recombines TRBV18 with TRBJ1-5, with a weak D call TRBD1 (5 bases). The germline gives CDR1 KGHSH, CDR2 LQKENI. With 6 bases removed from V and 10 bases from J, the gap between germline ends came to 16 bases. This CDR3 is built from 13 residues. CDR3 protein: CASSPDGAQPQHF. The DNA of the CDR3 is TGTGCCAGCTCTCCGGACGGGGCTCAACCCCAGCATTTT.